These 8 T cell receptor beta chains share one sample of origin, sequenced in a study of shared clonotypes between healthy human individuals. TCRdb's table, derived via immunoSEQ multiplex PCR, lists solely in-frame clones and lacks some. This sample has some 680,000 clones, with about 80% found just once. Material for sequencing was memory CD4+ T cells sorted from blood. Subset of the sample: CD45RA-negative fraction. Receptor source: a woman younger than 45 in good health.

V is TRBV5-1 and J is TRBJ2-7; D is uncertain. This CDR3 comprises 14 residues. Germline CDR1 is SGHRS and CDR2 is YFSETQ. V dropped 2 bases and J dropped 3 bases, with 12 bases sitting between them. The CDR3 region has the DNA TGCGCCAGCAGCTTTTTCCGCGGATACTACGAGCAGTACTTC. This codes for CASSFFRGYYEQYF.

V gene TRBV21-1 combines with J gene TRBJ2-7; the table calls TRBD1, which could not be checked here. TRBV21-1 is recorded as a pseudogene. The CDR3 length is 16 residues. The CDR3 loop is CASSSRTTGSDYEQYF. CDR3 nucleotides: TGTGCCAGCAGCAGCCGGACGACAGGGAGCGACTACGAGCAGTACTTC.

The genes are TRBV30 and TRBJ1-1; 9 positions match TRBD1. The CDR3 length is 16 residues. Germline CDR1 GTSNPN, CDR2 SVGIG (reference sequence). V gave up 4 bases and J gave up 5 bases; unmatched junction bases: 14. CDR3 region: CAWIWGQGSWWTEAFF. The CDR3 nucleotides are TGTGCCTGGATTTGGGGACAGGGAAGCTGGTGGACTGAAGCTTTCTTT.

The V call is TRBV5-1, the J call TRBJ1-2, with 9 positions matching TRBD1. Unmatched junction bases numbered 2, after V lost 0 bases and J lost 2 bases. Germline loops: CDR1 SGHRS, CDR2 YFSETQ. CDR3 length equals 15 residues. DNA of the CDR3: TGCGCCAGCAGCTTGGGGACAGGGGCAAACTATGGCTACACCTTC. Protein product: CASSLGTGANYGYTF.

The rearrangement joins TRBV2 to TRBJ2-2; TRBD1 agrees at 7 bases. There are 15 residues in the CDR3. Germline-derived CDR1 and CDR2 are SNHLY and FYNNEI. Trimming removed 4 bases from V and 1 base from J; junction bases left unmatched: 3. The CDR3 loop reads CASSADRRNTGELFF. For the CDR3, the DNA is TGTGCCAGCAGTGCGGACAGGAGGAACACCGGGGAGCTGTTTTTT.

The CDR3 sequence: CASSATWRDGEQFF. The DNA of the CDR3 is TGTGCCAGCAGCGCCACTTGGCGGGACGGTGAGCAGTTCTTC. The chain has TRBV2 and TRBJ2-1; tentative D call: TRBD2 (6 bases). The CDR3 length is 14 residues. Trimming cost V 6 bases and J 9 bases, with 18 bases left between them. The germline V gene encodes CDR1 SNHLY and CDR2 FYNNEI.

The rearrangement links TRBV27 to TRBJ2-5; D may be TRBD2 (6 bases). Germline CDR1 MNHEY, CDR2 SMNVEV (reference sequence). The V and J ends lost 6 bases and 3 bases respectively, with 26 bases between them. CDR3 length equals 18 residues. The CDR3 sequence is CASSPARDFSGAKETQYF. CDR3 DNA sequence: TGTGCCAGCAGCCCTGCCCGAGACTTTAGCGGAGCCAAAGAGACCCAGTACTTC.

The chain links TRBV5-6 to TRBJ2-7, with 7 bases lining up with TRBD2. Germline V gene sequence: CDR1 SGHDT, CDR2 YYEEEE. Unmatched junction bases numbered 1, after V lost 3 bases and J lost 1 base. CDR3 length equals 13 residues. The CDR3 loop reads CASSWEGSYEQYF. In nucleotides, the CDR3 is TGTGCCAGCAGCTGGGAGGGGTCCTACGAGCAGTACTTC. The full variable domain, rest sourced from reference TRBV5-6 and TRBJ2-7, is DAGVTQSPTHLIKTRGQQVTLRCSPKSGHDTVSWYQQALGQGPQFIFQYYEEEERQRGNFPDRFSGHQFPNYSSELNVNALLLGDSALYLCASSWEGSYEQYFGPGTRLTVT.